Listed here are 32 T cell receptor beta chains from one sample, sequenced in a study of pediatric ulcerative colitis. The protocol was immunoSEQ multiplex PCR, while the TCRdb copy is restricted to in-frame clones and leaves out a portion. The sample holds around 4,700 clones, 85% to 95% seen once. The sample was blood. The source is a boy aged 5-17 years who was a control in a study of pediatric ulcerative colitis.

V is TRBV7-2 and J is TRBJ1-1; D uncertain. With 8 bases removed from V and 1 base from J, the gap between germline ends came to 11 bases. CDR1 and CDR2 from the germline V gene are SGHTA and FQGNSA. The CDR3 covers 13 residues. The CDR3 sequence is CASCNQRNTEAFF. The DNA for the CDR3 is TGTGCCAGCTGCAATCAGCGGAACACTGAAGCTTTCTTT.

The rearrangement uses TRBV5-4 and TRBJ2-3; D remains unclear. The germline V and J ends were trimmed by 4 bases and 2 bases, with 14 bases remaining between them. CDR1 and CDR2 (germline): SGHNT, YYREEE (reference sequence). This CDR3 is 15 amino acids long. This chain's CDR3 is CASSVDSRPTDTQYF. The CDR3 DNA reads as TGTGCCAGCAGCGTAGATAGCAGGCCCACAGATACGCAGTATTTT.

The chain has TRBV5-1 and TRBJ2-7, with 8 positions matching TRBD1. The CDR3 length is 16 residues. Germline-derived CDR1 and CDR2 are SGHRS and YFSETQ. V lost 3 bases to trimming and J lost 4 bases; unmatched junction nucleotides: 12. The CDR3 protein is CASSSGQDRVGYEQYF. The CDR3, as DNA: TGCGCCAGCAGCTCCGGACAGGACAGGGTTGGTTACGAGCAGTACTTC.

The CDR3 nucleotides are TGTGCCAGCAGCGAAGTCCAGGGAGGGTTATACTATGGCTACACCTTC. Protein product: CASSEVQGGLYYGYTF. This chain uses TRBV21-1 with TRBJ1-2. TRBV21-1 is a known pseudogene. This CDR3 is built from 16 residues.

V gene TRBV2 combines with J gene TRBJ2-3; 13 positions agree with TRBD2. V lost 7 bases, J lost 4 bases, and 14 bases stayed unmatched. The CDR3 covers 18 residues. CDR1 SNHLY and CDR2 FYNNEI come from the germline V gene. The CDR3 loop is CASNIRGWTSGGSDTQYF. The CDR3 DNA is TGTGCCAGCAACATAAGGGGTTGGACTAGCGGGGGTTCAGATACGCAGTATTTT. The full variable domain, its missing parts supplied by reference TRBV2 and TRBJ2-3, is EPEVTQTPSHQVTQMGQEVILRCVPISNHLYFYWYRQILGQKVEFLVSFYNNEISEKSEIFDDQFSVERPDGSNFTLKIRSTKLEDSAMYFCASNIRGWTSGGSDTQYFGPGTRLTVL.

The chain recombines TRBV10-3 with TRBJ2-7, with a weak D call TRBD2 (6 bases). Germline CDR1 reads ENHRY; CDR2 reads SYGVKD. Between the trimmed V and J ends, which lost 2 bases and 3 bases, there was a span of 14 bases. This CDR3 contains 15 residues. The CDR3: CAISEEGGGIYEQYV. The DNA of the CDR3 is TGTGCCATCAGTGAGGAAGGAGGCGGGATCTACGAGCAGTACGTC.

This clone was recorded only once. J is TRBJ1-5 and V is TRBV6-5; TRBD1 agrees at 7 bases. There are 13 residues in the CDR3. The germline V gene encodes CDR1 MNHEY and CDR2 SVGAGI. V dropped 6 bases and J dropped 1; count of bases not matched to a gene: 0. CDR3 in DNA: TGTGCCAGCAGGACAGGGAGCAATCAGCCCCAGCATTTT. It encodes CASRTGSNQPQHF.

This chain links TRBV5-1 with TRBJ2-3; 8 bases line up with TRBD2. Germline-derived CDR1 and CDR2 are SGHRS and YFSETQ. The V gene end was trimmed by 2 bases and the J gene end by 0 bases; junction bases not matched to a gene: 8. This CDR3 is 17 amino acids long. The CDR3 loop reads CASSLSTSGVSTDTQYF. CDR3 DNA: TGCGCCAGCAGCTTAAGTACTAGCGGCGTTAGCACAGATACGCAGTATTTT.

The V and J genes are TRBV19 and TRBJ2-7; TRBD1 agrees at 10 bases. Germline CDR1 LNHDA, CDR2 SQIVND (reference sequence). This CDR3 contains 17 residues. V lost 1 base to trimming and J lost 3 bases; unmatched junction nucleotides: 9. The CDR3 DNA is TGTGCCAGTAGTATAGTTTTGGAGACAGGGGGCCACTACGAGCAGTACTTC. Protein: CASSIVLETGGHYEQYF.

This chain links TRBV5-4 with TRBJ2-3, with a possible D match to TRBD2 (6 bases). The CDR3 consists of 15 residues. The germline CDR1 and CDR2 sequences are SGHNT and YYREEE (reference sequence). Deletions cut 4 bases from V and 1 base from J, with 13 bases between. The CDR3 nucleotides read TGTGCCAGCAGCCGGGACTTTACCGGCACAGATACGCAGTATTTT. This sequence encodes CASSRDFTGTDTQYF.

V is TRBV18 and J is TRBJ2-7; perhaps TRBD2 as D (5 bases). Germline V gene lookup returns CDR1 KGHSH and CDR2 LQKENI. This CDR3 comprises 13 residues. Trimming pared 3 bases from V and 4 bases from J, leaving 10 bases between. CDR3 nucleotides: TGTGCCAGCTCACCTAGCGCCCTGTACGAGCAGTACGTC. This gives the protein CASSPSALYEQYV.

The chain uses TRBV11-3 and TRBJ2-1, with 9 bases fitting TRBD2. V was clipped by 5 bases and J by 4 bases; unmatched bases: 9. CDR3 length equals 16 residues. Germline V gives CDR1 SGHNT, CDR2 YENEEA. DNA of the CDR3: TGTGCCAGCAGCAGCGAGACTAGCGGCATATACAATGAGCAGTTCTTC. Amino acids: CASSSETSGIYNEQFF.

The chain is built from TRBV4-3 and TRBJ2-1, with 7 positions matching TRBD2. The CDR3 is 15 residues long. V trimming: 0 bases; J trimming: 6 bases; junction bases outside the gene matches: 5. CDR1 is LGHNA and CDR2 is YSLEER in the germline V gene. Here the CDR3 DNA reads TGCGCCAGCAGCCAAGATGGGGGGACTACCAATGAGCAGTTCTTC. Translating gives CASSQDGGTTNEQFF.

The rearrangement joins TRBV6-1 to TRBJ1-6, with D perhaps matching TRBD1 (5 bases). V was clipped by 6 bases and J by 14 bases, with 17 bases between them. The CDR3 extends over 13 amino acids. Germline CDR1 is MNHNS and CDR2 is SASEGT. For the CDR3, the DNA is TGTGCCAGCAGCCCTACAGGACCGGGAACCCTCCACTTT. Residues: CASSPTGPGTLHF.

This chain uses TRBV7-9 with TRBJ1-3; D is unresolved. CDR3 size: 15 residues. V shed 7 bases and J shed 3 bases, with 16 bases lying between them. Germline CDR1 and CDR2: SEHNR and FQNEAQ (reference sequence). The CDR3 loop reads CASILSGGGGNTIYF. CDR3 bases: TGTGCCAGCATCCTATCGGGAGGAGGTGGAAACACCATATATTTT.

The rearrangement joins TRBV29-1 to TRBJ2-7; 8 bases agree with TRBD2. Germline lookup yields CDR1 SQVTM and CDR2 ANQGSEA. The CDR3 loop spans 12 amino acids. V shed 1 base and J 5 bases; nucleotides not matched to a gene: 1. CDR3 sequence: CSVEVAGNEQYF. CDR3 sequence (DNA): TGCAGCGTTGAAGTAGCGGGAAACGAGCAGTACTTC.

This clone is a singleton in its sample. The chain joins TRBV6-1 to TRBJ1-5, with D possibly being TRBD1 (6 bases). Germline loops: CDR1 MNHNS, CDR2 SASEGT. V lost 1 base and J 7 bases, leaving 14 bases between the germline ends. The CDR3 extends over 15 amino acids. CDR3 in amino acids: CASSEVRGWGQPQHF. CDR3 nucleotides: TGTGCCAGCAGTGAAGTAAGGGGGTGGGGCCAGCCCCAGCATTTT.

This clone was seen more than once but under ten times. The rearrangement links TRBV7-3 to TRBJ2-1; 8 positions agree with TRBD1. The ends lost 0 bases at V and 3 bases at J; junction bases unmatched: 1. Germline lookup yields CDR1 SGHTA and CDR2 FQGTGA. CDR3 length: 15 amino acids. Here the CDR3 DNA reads TGTGCCAGCAGCTTAACGGGGACAGGCTACAATGAGCAGTTCTTC. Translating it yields CASSLTGTGYNEQFF.

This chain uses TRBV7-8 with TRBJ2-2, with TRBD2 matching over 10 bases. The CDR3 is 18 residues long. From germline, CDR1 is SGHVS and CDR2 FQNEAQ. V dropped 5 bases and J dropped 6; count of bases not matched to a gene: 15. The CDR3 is CASSPTPLAGDIAGELFF. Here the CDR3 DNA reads TGTGCCAGCAGCCCCACCCCCCTAGCGGGAGATATAGCCGGGGAGCTGTTTTTT.

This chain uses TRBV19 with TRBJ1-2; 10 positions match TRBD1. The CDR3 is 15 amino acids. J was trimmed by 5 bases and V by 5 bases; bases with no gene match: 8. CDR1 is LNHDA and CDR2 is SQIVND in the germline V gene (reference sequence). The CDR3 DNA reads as TGTGCCAGTAGTGCTCCGGGACAGGGGTTATATGGCTACACCTTC. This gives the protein CASSAPGQGLYGYTF.

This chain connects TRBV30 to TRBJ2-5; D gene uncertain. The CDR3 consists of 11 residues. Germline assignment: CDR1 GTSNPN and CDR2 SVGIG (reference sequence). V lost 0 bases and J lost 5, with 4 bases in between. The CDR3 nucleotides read TGTGCCTGGAGTGTGGGTGAGACCCAGTACTTC. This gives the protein CAWSVGETQYF.

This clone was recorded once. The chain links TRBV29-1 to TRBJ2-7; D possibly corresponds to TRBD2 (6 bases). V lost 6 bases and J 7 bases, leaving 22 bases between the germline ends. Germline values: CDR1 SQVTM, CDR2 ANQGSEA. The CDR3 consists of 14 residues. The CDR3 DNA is TGCAGCGTAACTGGGGGATCAGGGACTCGAGAGCAGTACTTC. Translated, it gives CSVTGGSGTREQYF.

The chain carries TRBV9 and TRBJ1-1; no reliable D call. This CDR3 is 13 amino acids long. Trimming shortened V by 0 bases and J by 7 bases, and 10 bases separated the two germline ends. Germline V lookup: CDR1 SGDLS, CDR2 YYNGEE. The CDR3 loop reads CASSVGEESEAFF. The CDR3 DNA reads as TGTGCCAGCAGCGTAGGAGAAGAAAGTGAAGCTTTCTTT.

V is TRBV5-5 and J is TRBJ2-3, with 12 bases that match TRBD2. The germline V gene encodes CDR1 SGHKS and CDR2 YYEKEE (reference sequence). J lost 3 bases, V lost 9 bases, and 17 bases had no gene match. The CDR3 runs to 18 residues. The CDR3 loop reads CATLLGLAGGPGTDTQYF. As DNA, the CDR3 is TGTGCCACGCTCTTGGGGCTAGCGGGAGGGCCGGGGACAGATACGCAGTATTTT.

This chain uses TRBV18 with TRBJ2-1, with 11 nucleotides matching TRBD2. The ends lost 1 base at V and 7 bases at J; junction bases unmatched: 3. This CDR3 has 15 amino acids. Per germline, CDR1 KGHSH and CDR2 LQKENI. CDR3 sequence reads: CASSPLVAGGNEQFF. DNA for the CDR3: TGTGCCAGCTCACCACTGGTAGCGGGAGGGAATGAGCAGTTCTTC.

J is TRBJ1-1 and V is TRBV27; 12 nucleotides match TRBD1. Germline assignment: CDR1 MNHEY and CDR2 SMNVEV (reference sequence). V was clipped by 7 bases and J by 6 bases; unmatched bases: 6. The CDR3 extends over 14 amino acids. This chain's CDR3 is CASIQGQGASEAFF. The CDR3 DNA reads TGTGCCAGCATTCAGGGACAGGGGGCCTCTGAAGCTTTCTTT.

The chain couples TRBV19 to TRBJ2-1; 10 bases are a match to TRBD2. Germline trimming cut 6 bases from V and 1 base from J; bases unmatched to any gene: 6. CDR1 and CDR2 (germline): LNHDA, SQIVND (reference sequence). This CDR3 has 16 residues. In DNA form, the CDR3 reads TGTGCCAGTAGCACAACTAGCGGGGTTTCCTACAATGAGCAGTTCTTC. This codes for CASSTTSGVSYNEQFF. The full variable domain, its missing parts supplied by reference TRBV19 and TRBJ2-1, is DGGITQSPKYLFRKEGQNVTLSCEQNLNHDAMYWYRQDPGQGLRLIYYSQIVNDFQKGDIAEGYSVSREKKESFPLTVTSAQKNPTAFYLCASSTTSGVSYNEQFFGPGTRLTVL.

Here the CDR3 reads CASEGQGAYSTEAFF. The CDR3 DNA reads as TGTGCCAGTGAGGGGCAGGGGGCATACTCCACTGAAGCTTTCTTT. J is TRBJ1-1 and V is TRBV19; the match to TRBD1 covers 8 bases. The V gene end was trimmed by 8 bases and the J gene end by 4 bases; junction bases not matched to a gene: 12. The CDR3 extends over 15 amino acids. Per germline, CDR1 LNHDA and CDR2 SQIVND (reference sequence).

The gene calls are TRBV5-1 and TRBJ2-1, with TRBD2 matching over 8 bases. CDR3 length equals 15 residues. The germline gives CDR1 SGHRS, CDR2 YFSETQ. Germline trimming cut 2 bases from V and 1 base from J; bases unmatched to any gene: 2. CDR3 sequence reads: CASSFPSGSYNEQFF. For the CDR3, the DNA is TGCGCCAGCAGCTTCCCTAGCGGGTCCTACAATGAGCAGTTCTTC.

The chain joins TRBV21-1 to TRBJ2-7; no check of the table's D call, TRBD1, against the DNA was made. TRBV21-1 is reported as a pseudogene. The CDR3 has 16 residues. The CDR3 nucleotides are TGTGCCAGCAATAAATTAGGGACAGGGTTCATGTACGAGCAGTACGTC. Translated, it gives CASNKLGTGFMYEQYV.

The CDR3 DNA follows: TGTGCCAGCAGCCTCTCTGGGGACTTATCCTACAATGAGCAGTTCTTC. Protein: CASSLSGDLSYNEQFF. V and J are TRBV4-2 and TRBJ2-1; D is perhaps TRBD2 (6 bases). The CDR3 extends over 16 amino acids. CDR1 LGHNA and CDR2 YNFKEQ come from the germline V gene. The V end lost 4 bases, the J end lost 1 base, and 14 bases lay between the germline ends.

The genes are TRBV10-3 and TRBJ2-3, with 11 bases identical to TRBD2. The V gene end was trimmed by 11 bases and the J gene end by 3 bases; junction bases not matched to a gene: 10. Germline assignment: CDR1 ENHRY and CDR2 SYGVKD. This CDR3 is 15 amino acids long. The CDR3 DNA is TGTGCCGCACGATTAACTAGCGGGAGTACAGATACGCAGTATTTT. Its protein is CAARLTSGSTDTQYF.